A single sample is the source of the 20 T cell receptor beta chains below, sequenced in a study of early T cells in non-severe SARS-CoV-2 infection. MiXCR, run by TCRdb on the 5' RACE reads, gives a single entry per CDR3 protein. The sample lists some 30,000 distinct CDR3 sequences, approximately 5% occurring once. Sequencing input: whole blood. The receptors here all came from an adult who was a healthcare worker with PCR-confirmed SARS-CoV-2 infection or an uninfected control (not recorded which).

This clonotype was found many times. The V gene is TRBV19, the J gene TRBJ2-2; D is undetermined. The V end was cut by 5 bases, the J end by 0 bases, with 13 bases between. This CDR3 has 16 residues. CDR1 is LNHDA and CDR2 is SQIVND in the germline V gene (reference sequence). The CDR3 DNA follows: TGTGCCAGTAGTCCTCTCCGGAGTTCGAACACCGGGGAGCTGTTTTTT. Encoded protein: CASSPLRSSNTGELFF.

This chain connects TRBV4-1 to TRBJ2-3; 9 bases are shared with TRBD1. The CDR3 is made up of 15 amino acids. CDR1 MGHRA and CDR2 YSYEKL come from the germline V gene. Germline trimming cut 3 bases from V and 4 bases from J; bases unmatched to any gene: 5. The CDR3 loop reads CASSQERQGADTQYF. The CDR3 nucleotides are TGCGCCAGCAGCCAGGAACGACAGGGGGCAGATACGCAGTATTTT.

Ten or more counts support this clonotype. This sequence joins TRBV12-3 or TRBV12-4 and TRBJ1-1, with unresolved D. V was clipped by 11 bases and J by 4 bases, with 11 bases between them. The CDR3 has 11 residues. The CDR3 DNA follows: TGTGCCTGCCGTCAAGTCACTGAAGCTTTCTTT. As protein: CACRQVTEAFF.

This clonotype has ten or more counts. V and J are TRBV27 and TRBJ2-3; weak D call: TRBD1 (6 bases). This CDR3 has 15 residues. The V gene's germline CDR1 is MNHEY and CDR2 SMNVEV (reference sequence). The V end lost 5 bases, the J end lost 0 bases, and 12 bases lay between the germline ends. The CDR3 region is CASSLQGQSTDTQYF. The CDR3 bases are TGTGCCAGCAGTCTCCAAGGACAGAGCACAGATACGCAGTATTTT.

V usage is TRBV25-1 and J usage is TRBJ1-1, with D hard to call. Trimming removed 2 bases from V and 2 bases from J, with 6 bases in between. CDR1 and CDR2 (germline): MGHDK, SYGVNS. The CDR3 is made up of 13 amino acids. The CDR3 loop is CASSEGPNTEAFF. CDR3 in DNA: TGTGCCAGCAGTGAAGGGCCAAACACTGAAGCTTTCTTT.

Ten or more counts support this clonotype. The chain recombines TRBV7-2 with TRBJ1-2; tentative D call: TRBD1 (6 bases). The CDR3 has 15 residues. Trimming left V 5 bases short and J 6 bases short, with 19 bases between. Germline-derived CDR1 and CDR2 are SGHTA and FQGNSA. As DNA, the CDR3 is TGTGCCAGCAGCCCCGGAGGGGGGCGCTCGAATGGCTACACCTTC. Translation: CASSPGGGRSNGYTF.

At least ten counts were recorded for this clonotype. V is TRBV7-6 and J is TRBJ2-2; possible D gene TRBD1, 6 bases. Germline V lookup: CDR1 SGHVS, CDR2 FNYEAQ. V lost 5 bases and J lost 2, with 18 bases in between. This CDR3 has 17 residues. In DNA form, the CDR3 reads TGTGCCAGCAGCGAGAGTCGGACAGCCCCCAACACCGGGGAGCTGTTTTTT. Its translation: CASSESRTAPNTGELFF.

The sample holds many counts of this clonotype. This chain joins TRBV20-1 and TRBJ2-2; 8 bases align to TRBD2. V was pared by 6 bases and J by 0 bases, with 6 bases of the junction left unmatched. This CDR3 region has 15 residues. Germline CDR1 is DFQATT and CDR2 is SNEGSKA (reference sequence). DNA of the CDR3: TGCAGTGCCCCTCGGGGGGGGGCGAACACCGGGGAGCTGTTTTTT. It specifies CSAPRGGANTGELFF.

V is TRBV3-1 and J is TRBJ1-1; D gene unclear. V was pared by 0 bases and J by 0 bases, with 2 bases between. This CDR3 comprises 13 residues. The V gene's germline CDR1 is LGHDT and CDR2 YNNKEL (reference sequence). The CDR3 DNA reads as TGTGCCAGCAGCCAAGAGTTGAACACTGAAGCTTTCTTT. This translates into CASSQELNTEAFF.

This clonotype was counted ten times or more. The chain recombines TRBV28 with TRBJ2-7; TRBD1 matches at 7 bases. Germline V CDR1 and CDR2: MDHEN, SYDVKM. The CDR3 covers 16 residues. Trimming at V came to 7 bases and at J to 2 bases, leaving 14 bases not matched to a gene. Here the CDR3 reads CASTPAANRGTYEQYF. The CDR3 DNA follows: TGTGCCAGCACACCGGCAGCCAACAGGGGAACCTACGAGCAGTACTTC.

This clonotype was counted only a few times. This chain connects TRBV12-2 to TRBJ2-3; the table's D call of TRBD1 was not tested on the DNA. TRBV12-2 is designated a pseudogene. CDR3 size: 16 residues. CDR3 residues: CASRFSGQFSTDTQYF. CDR3 DNA: TGTGCAAGTCGCTTCTCGGGACAGTTTAGCACAGATACGCAGTATTTT.

This clonotype was detected many times. The J gene is TRBJ1-6, the V gene TRBV20-1; a weak D match, TRBD1 (6 bases). The V and J ends lost 1 base and 9 bases respectively, with 16 bases between them. The germline CDR1 and CDR2 sequences are DFQATT and SNEGSKA (reference sequence). The CDR3 length is 15 residues. The CDR3 nucleotides are TGCAGTGCTAGAGGCTTGGGAACACAGGGTTCACCCCTCCACTTT. This gives the protein CSARGLGTQGSPLHF.

This clonotype was recorded many times. J is TRBJ2-3 and V is TRBV12-3 or TRBV12-4; D is unclear. With 6 bases removed from V and 6 bases from J, the gap between germline ends came to 7 bases. The CDR3 covers 11 residues. This CDR3 is CASSGRDTQYF. CDR3 nucleotides: TGTGCCAGCAGCGGTAGGGATACGCAGTATTTT.

This clonotype was found many times. This chain links TRBV7-6 with TRBJ2-1, with 10 bases identical to TRBD2. Germline CDR1 SGHVS, CDR2 FNYEAQ. The V segment lost 5 bases and the J segment 9 bases; nucleotides outside the gene matches: 7. This CDR3 has 14 residues. The DNA of the CDR3 is TGTGCCAGCAGCCAGGGGGCTAGCGGGAGTGAGCAGTTCTTC. This codes for CASSQGASGSEQFF. The whole variable domain, filled in from reference TRBV7-6 and TRBJ2-1, reads GAGVSQSPRYKVTKRGQDVALRCDPISGHVSLYWYRQALGQGPEFLTYFNYEAQQDKSGLPNDRFSAERPEGSISTLTIQRTEQRDSAMYRCASSQGASGSEQFFGPGTRLTVL.

The table lists this clonotype with many counts. This chain connects TRBV6-1 to TRBJ1-6; D is perhaps TRBD1 (5 bases). V shed 4 bases and J shed 4 bases, with 20 bases lying between them. The CDR3 sequence is 18 residues long. Germline CDR1 and CDR2: MNHNS and SASEGT. The CDR3 loop is CASSAEPGRGKYNSPLHF. CDR3 DNA sequence: TGTGCCAGCAGTGCTGAACCAGGTCGGGGGAAATATAATTCACCCCTCCACTTT.

In this sample, this clonotype turned up many times. The chain has TRBV3-2 and TRBJ1-5. TRBV3-2 is shown as a pseudogene. The CDR3 loop spans 15 amino acids. The CDR3 nucleotides read TGTGCCAGCAGCCAAGGGGTCTATAGCAATCAGCCCCAGCATTTT. Residues: CASSQGVYSNQPQHF.

Ten or more counts support this clonotype. The chain employs TRBV12-3 or TRBV12-4 and TRBJ1-5, with no clear D. V lost 4 bases and J 2 bases, leaving 18 bases between the germline ends. This CDR3 spans 17 amino acids. This CDR3 reads CASSSDVRGRGNQPQHF. The CDR3 DNA follows: TGTGCCAGCAGTTCAGACGTGCGCGGCAGAGGCAATCAGCCCCAGCATTTT.

In its sample, this clonotype was seen many times. This rearrangement joins TRBV12-3 or TRBV12-4 to TRBJ2-7; unclear D gene. The V gene lost 6 bases and the J gene lost 4 bases, with 16 bases spanning the gap. The CDR3 extends over 14 amino acids. The CDR3 loop is CASSNGRISYEQYF. CDR3 bases: TGTGCCAGCAGCAACGGACGGATATCGTACGAGCAGTACTTC.

In this sample, this clonotype turned up a few times. The V call is TRBV11-2, the J call TRBJ2-1, with D maybe TRBD2 (5 bases). The germline V gene has CDR1 SGHAT and CDR2 FQNNGV. The CDR3 is 12 amino acids. The germline V and J ends were trimmed by 1 base and 12 bases, with 10 bases remaining between them. Here the CDR3 reads CASSLVERVQFF. The CDR3 DNA is TGTGCCAGCAGCTTAGTGGAGAGGGTGCAGTTCTTC.

This clonotype was counted at least ten times. The chain has TRBV7-3 and TRBJ1-3; tentative D call: TRBD1 (5 bases). Trimming stripped 6 bases from V and 4 bases from J, with 10 bases between. CDR3 size: 13 residues. CDR1 and CDR2 (germline): SGHTA, FQGTGA. In DNA, the CDR3 is TGTGCCAGCAGTTCAGGGCCCGGAAACACCATATATTTT. It codes for CASSSGPGNTIYF.